The next 4 T cell receptor beta chains were all read from a single sample in a study of metastatic and nonmetastatic thyroid tumors (dated by TCRdb to the early 2020s). No treatment had been received by any patient before thyroid surgery. The receptor library was made with PCR. The instrument was an Illumina HiSeq 4000. The public reads were reanalyzed by TCRdb: fastp trimming at Q25, MiXCR alignment, in-frame beta chains only. This sample comprises about 38,000 clones, roughly 45% of them detected only once. Around a quarter of the sample belongs to the ten largest clones. Sequenced material: tumor tissue. The receptors stem from a male donor with papillary thyroid cancer or a benign thyroid nodule (not recorded which). Some clones in this sample may be carry-over from other donors' samples.

The chain recombines TRBV3-1 with TRBJ1-2, with a possible D match to TRBD1 (5 bases). The CDR3 consists of 14 residues. V dropped 5 bases and J dropped 6 bases, with 16 bases sitting between them. CDR1 LGHDT and CDR2 YNNKEL come from the germline V gene (reference sequence). Written as DNA, the CDR3 is TGTGCCAGCAGCTCTTTCGGGGGTGGGAATGGCTACACCTTC. Encoded protein: CASSSFGGGNGYTF.

As for this clone: Other DNA sequences within the sample encode an identical CDR3. The genes are TRBV20-1 and TRBJ2-7; 9 bases line up with TRBD1. Germline V gives CDR1 DFQATT, CDR2 SNEGSKA (reference sequence). This CDR3 is 14 amino acids long. V dropped 5 bases and J dropped 2; count of bases not matched to a gene: 7. The CDR3 sequence: CSASGQGETYEQYF. DNA for the CDR3: TGCAGTGCTTCGGGACAGGGAGAGACCTACGAGCAGTACTTC.

This clone has a count of ten or more. This chain joins TRBV6-5 and TRBJ2-2, with a possible D match to TRBD2 (6 bases). Germline V gene lookup returns CDR1 MNHEY and CDR2 SVGAGI. V lost 1 base, J lost 2 bases, and 8 bases lay in between. CDR3 size: 15 residues. The CDR3 protein is CASSYFAGNTGELFF. CDR3 DNA: TGTGCCAGCAGTTACTTTGCGGGAAACACCGGGGAGCTGTTTTTT.

This clone was observed a handful of times. The chain joins TRBV28 to TRBJ2-7; tentative D call: TRBD1 (5 bases). Germline V gene data show CDR1 as MDHEN and CDR2 as SYDVKM. The CDR3 is 15 amino acids. V was cut by 5 bases and J by 0 bases, with 14 bases left in between. The DNA of the CDR3 is TGTGCCAGCAGTAATGACACAGGCATCTCCTACGAGCAGTACTTC. Protein product: CASSNDTGISYEQYF.